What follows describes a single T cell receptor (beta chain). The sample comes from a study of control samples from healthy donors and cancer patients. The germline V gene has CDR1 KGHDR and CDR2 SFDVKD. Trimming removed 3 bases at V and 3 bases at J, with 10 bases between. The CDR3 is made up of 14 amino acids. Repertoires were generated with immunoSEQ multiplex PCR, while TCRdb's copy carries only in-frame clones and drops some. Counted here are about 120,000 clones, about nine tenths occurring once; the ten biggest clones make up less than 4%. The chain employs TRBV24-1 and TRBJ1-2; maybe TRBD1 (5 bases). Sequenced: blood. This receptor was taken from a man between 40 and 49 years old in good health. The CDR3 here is CATSDVTAYYGYTF. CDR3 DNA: TGTGCCACCAGTGATGTGACAGCCTACTATGGCTACACCTTC.